One sample yielded the 16 T cell receptor beta chains listed below, sequenced in a study of blood T cell repertoires in COVID-19. Generated by immunoSEQ multiplex PCR, the TCRdb table keeps only in-frame clones and is missing some. The sample contains around 250,000 clones, under 90% of which appear only once. The specimen was PBMCs or T cells enriched from blood (not recorded which). All receptors derive from a man aged 25 to 40 with acute COVID-19.

This chain uses TRBV11-2 with TRBJ1-1; 10 positions match TRBD1. The V and J ends lost 5 bases and 0 bases, in that order; junction bases with no gene match: 3. The CDR3 has 15 amino acids. Germline V gene data show CDR1 as SGHAT and CDR2 as FQNNGV. The DNA for the CDR3 is TGTGCCAGCAGCATGGGACAGGGGTTGAACACTGAAGCTTTCTTT. Protein sequence: CASSMGQGLNTEAFF.

The J gene is TRBJ2-3, the V gene TRBV6-2 or TRBV6-3; 8 bases agree with TRBD2. V trimming: 2 bases; J trimming: 6 bases; junction bases outside the gene matches: 4. Germline assignment: CDR1 MNHEY and CDR2 SVGEGT. The CDR3 totals 14 residues. CDR3 sequence (DNA): TGTGCCAGCAGTTACCGAAGCGGGAGTGATACGCAGTATTTT. It codes for CASSYRSGSDTQYF.

The rearrangement uses TRBV4-2 and TRBJ1-1; possibly TRBD1 for D (6 bases). With 5 bases removed from V and 5 bases from J, the gap between germline ends came to 18 bases. The CDR3 covers 15 residues. Germline loops: CDR1 LGHNA, CDR2 YNFKEQ. The CDR3 region has the DNA TGTGCCAGCAGCAGCGGGGGGGGCGAAGGGACTGAAGCTTTCTTT. It yields the protein CASSSGGGEGTEAFF.

The genes are TRBV7-6 and TRBJ1-5; D call uncertain. With 4 bases removed from V and 0 bases from J, the gap between germline ends came to 10 bases. From germline, CDR1 is SGHVS and CDR2 FNYEAQ. This CDR3 region has 15 residues. For the CDR3, the DNA is TGTGCCAGCAGCTCCACCGCGAATAGCAATCAGCCCCAGCATTTT. Its translation: CASSSTANSNQPQHF.

The CDR3 DNA sequence: TGTGCCAGCAGTTACGGGGGACTAGCGGGGGCTAGCTCCTACGAGCAGTACGTC. Amino acids: CASSYGGLAGASSYEQYV. This chain connects TRBV6-2 or TRBV6-3 to TRBJ2-7; the match to TRBD2 covers 14 bases. After removal of 2 bases from V and 0 bases from J, the junction contained 6 bases not matched to a gene. CDR1 is MNHEY, CDR2 SVGEGT, per germline. This CDR3 comprises 18 residues.

The chain combines TRBV6-5 with TRBJ1-2; D unclear. The V gene's germline CDR1 is MNHEY and CDR2 SVGAGI. The CDR3 length is 15 residues. V was shortened by 1 base and J by 2 bases, with 11 bases between the two germline ends. CDR3: CASSYYQRGNYGYTF. The CDR3 DNA is TGTGCCAGCAGTTACTATCAACGGGGAAACTATGGCTACACCTTC.

The gene calls are TRBV19 and TRBJ2-1, with TRBD2 matching 9 bases. Germline V gives CDR1 LNHDA, CDR2 SQIVND (reference sequence). The V gene end was trimmed by 7 bases and the J gene end by 9 bases; junction bases not matched to a gene: 10. The CDR3 runs 14 residues. The CDR3 bases are TGTGCCAGTAACCCGGGACTAGCCGATAGTGAGCAGTTCTTC. It encodes CASNPGLADSEQFF.

This clone was recorded a few times. V is TRBV28 and J is TRBJ1-2; a weak D match, TRBD1 (5 bases). The CDR3 extends over 13 amino acids. Germline V gives CDR1 MDHEN, CDR2 SYDVKM. With 6 bases removed from V and 4 bases from J, the gap between germline ends came to 12 bases. The CDR3 region has the DNA TGTGCCAGCAGGGATGGGGGGATCTATGGCTACACCTTC. It specifies CASRDGGIYGYTF.

The chain has TRBV3-1 (or the pseudogene TRBV3-2) and TRBJ2-1; D might be TRBD1 (6 bases). V was cut by 1 base and J by 7 bases, with 8 bases left in between. The germline gives CDR1 LGHDT, CDR2 YNNKEL (reference sequence). This CDR3 spans 13 amino acids. As DNA, the CDR3 is TGTGCCAGCAGCCAAGTACAGGGTAATGAGCAGTTCTTC. Translation gives CASSQVQGNEQFF.

The genes are TRBV5-1 and TRBJ1-4; no definite D call. Germline CDR1 and CDR2: SGHRS and YFSETQ. V was clipped by 3 bases and J by 8 bases, with 14 bases between them. The CDR3 covers 14 residues. The CDR3 DNA follows: TGCGCCAGCAGCTCCGGATCCGGAGGAGAAAAACTGTTTTTT. Translating gives CASSSGSGGEKLFF.

V is TRBV27 and J is TRBJ1-4; the D is unclear. Germline loops: CDR1 MNHEY, CDR2 SMNVEV (reference sequence). Deletions cut 5 bases from V and 8 bases from J, with 12 bases between. The length of the CDR3 is 13 residues. The CDR3 reads CASSDPTREKLFF. The CDR3 region has the DNA TGTGCCAGCAGTGACCCGACGCGGGAAAAACTGTTTTTT.

The genes are TRBV29-1 and TRBJ1-1; 7 bases fit TRBD1. J lost 6 bases, V lost 6 bases, and 4 bases had no gene match. This CDR3 has 11 amino acids. Germline CDR1 SQVTM, CDR2 ANQGSEA. CDR3 nucleotides: TGCAGCGTCGCAGGGACAGCTGAAGCTTTCTTT. Its protein is CSVAGTAEAFF.

The chain uses TRBV29-1 and TRBJ2-2, with a weak D call TRBD1 (6 bases). The V gene lost 7 bases and the J gene lost 0 bases, with 15 bases spanning the gap. CDR3 size: 15 residues. Germline CDR1 SQVTM, CDR2 ANQGSEA. In DNA, the CDR3 is TGCAGCGGGGGACACACCAACGCGAACACCGGGGAGCTGTTTTTT. It specifies CSGGHTNANTGELFF.

The J gene is TRBJ2-1, the V gene TRBV20-1; D might be TRBD2 (6 bases). This CDR3 has 11 residues. CDR1 is DFQATT and CDR2 is SNEGSKA in the germline V gene (reference sequence). The V and J ends lost 7 bases and 4 bases respectively, with 8 bases between them. The CDR3 spells CSGLEYNEQFF. CDR3 bases: TGCAGTGGACTAGAATACAATGAGCAGTTCTTC.

The chain links TRBV4-1 to TRBJ1-6, with D perhaps TRBD1 (6 bases). The V end was cut by 0 bases, the J end by 7 bases, with 13 bases between. Germline V CDR1 and CDR2: MGHRA, YSYEKL. This CDR3 has 16 amino acids. Here the CDR3 DNA reads TGCGCCAGCAGCCAAGACTCAGGGGCGAAGAATTCACCCCTCCACTTT. Its protein is CASSQDSGAKNSPLHF.

The DNA for the CDR3 is TGTGCCAGCAGCTTGGCCACTAATGAGCAGTTCTTC. Amino acids: CASSLATNEQFF. The V and J genes are TRBV5-5 and TRBJ2-1; D remains unclear. Trimming removed 0 bases at V and 7 bases at J, with 5 bases between. CDR3 length equals 12 residues. CDR1 is SGHKS and CDR2 is YYEKEE in the germline V gene (reference sequence).